The present T cell receptor beta chain was sequenced within a study of blood T cell repertoires in COVID-19. About the study: Samples came from the United States, Italy and Spain, spanning acute and convalescent COVID-19. Nucleic acid was either cDNA or gDNA, and it came from T cells, B-cell-depleted T cells, or PBMCs.

In germline, CDR1 is LGHNA, CDR2 YNFKEQ. Trimming removed 4 bases from V and 2 bases from J; junction bases left unmatched: 5. CDR3 length: 15 residues. In the source study's methods: Counts of nucleated cells, estimated from reference gene primer amplification, were obtained. Here immunoSEQ multiplex PCR was the method, and the copy in TCRdb shows in-frame clones only, minus some. That table is the source of V, J and clone size, and D and trimming were worked out from the DNA. The data hold just over 95,000 clones, with approximately 90% observed a single time. Sequencing was performed on peripheral blood. The rearrangement links TRBV4-2 to TRBJ1-1; 9 nucleotides line up with TRBD1. The source is a man aged 60 to 75 with acute or convalescent COVID-19. This CDR3 is CASSPGQGSNTEAFF. CDR3 nucleotides: TGTGCCAGCAGCCCGGGACAGGGATCAAACACTGAAGCTTTCTTT.